This TCR beta chain is drawn from a study of blood T cells in healthy people across ages. Study-wide results and limits: Naive T cell percentage and TCR beta diversity correlated strongly. In older individuals, TCR beta diversity per million T cells was lower, falling roughly linearly with age.

Germline V gene data show CDR1 as LNHNV and CDR2 as YYDKDF (reference sequence). The CDR3 is made up of 13 amino acids. Trimming took 3 bases from V and 5 from J, leaving 10 bases between them. With regard to this clonotype: Antigen unknown.

With a J-beta primer mix and a sample-barcoded 5' primer, a second PCR ran roughly 6 to 11 cycles. All cDNA molecules were each tagged by a template-switch adaptor with 12 random nucleotides. MiXCR was run by TCRdb on the 5' RACE reads, yielding one entry per CDR3 protein. The sample holds 550,000 to 650,000 distinct CDR3 sequences; about 28% are singletons and the top ten take under 4.5%. In addition, the sample was reused for a study of T cells of mothers and their children. In that study: Primer M1S, used in the second PCR, introduced sample barcodes and 2-4 random nucleotides.

The V call is TRBV15, the J call TRBJ1-1, with D perhaps matching TRBD1 (5 bases). This TCR was recovered from a boy between 2 and 15 years old in good health. Specimen: blood. DNA for the CDR3: TGTGCCACCAGCAGTTCGTGGGGGACTGAAGCTTTCTTT. This translates into CATSSSWGTEAFF. Full variable domain (missing parts from reference TRBV15 and TRBJ1-1): DAMVIQNPRYQVTQFGKPVTLSCSQTLNHNVMYWYQQKSSQAPKLLFHYYDKDFNNEADTPDNFQSRRPNTSFCFLDIRSPGLGDTAMYLCATSSSWGTEAFFGQGTRLTVV.